The clone carrying this T cell receptor (beta chain) has just one count. With 0 bases removed from V and 4 bases from J, the gap between germline ends came to 15 bases. The CDR3 length is 16 residues. Germline CDR1 is MGHRA and CDR2 is YSYEKL. This sample was taken from a study of CD8 T cells in Susac syndrome. Sequencing of TCR beta was undertaken in CD8+ and CD4+ T cells derived from blood. The multiple sclerosis control group consisted of treatment-naive patients whose relapsing-remitting disease, which was either stable or active, fulfilled revised McDonald criteria. FACS enriched CD8+ TEMRA cells, while bulk CD8+ and CD4+ were negatively isolated. An amount of RNA that ranged from roughly 0.45 to 1 ug was reverse transcribed with random hexamers. The amplification used immunoSEQ multiplex PCR on TCR beta CDR3; it spanned 54 Vbeta and 13 Jbeta. TCRdb itself ran the immunoSEQ multiplex PCR reads through MiXCR, one entry per CDR3 protein. Seen here are roughly 200,000 distinct CDR3 sequences, approximately 95% observed once, and the top ten hold 0.082%.

The sample consisted of CD4+ T cells from PBMCs. The source is a human donor with multiple sclerosis. This chain connects TRBV4-1 to TRBJ2-5; D may be TRBD2 (7 bases). The CDR3 sequence is CASSQEGRGAGETQYF. The CDR3 DNA is TGCGCCAGCAGCCAAGAGGGGAGGGGGGCAGGAGAGACCCAGTACTTC.